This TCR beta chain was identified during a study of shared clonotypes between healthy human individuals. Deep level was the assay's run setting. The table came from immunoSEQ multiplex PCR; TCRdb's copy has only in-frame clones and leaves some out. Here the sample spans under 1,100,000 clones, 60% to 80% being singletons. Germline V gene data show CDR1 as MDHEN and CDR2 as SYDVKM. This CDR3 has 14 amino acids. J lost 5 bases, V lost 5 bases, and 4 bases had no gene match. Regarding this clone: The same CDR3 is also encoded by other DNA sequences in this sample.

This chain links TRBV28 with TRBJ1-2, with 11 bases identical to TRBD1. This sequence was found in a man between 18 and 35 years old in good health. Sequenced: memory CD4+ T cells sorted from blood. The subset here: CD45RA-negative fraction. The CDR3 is CASSPGQGAYGYTF. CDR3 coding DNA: TGTGCCAGCAGTCCAGGACAGGGGGCGTATGGCTACACCTTC.